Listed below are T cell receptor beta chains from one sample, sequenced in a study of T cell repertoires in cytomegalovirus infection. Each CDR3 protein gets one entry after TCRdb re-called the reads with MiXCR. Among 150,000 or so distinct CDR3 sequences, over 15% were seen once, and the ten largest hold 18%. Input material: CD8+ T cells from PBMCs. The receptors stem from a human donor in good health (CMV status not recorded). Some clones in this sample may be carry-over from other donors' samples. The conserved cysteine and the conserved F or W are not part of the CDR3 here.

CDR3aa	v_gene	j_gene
ASSPLPPGPKETQY	TRBV28	TRBJ2-5
ASSLTGLAGTRRNEQF	TRBV28	TRBJ2-1
ASSTTGSGETQY	TRBV12-3/TRBV12-4	TRBJ2-5
ASSLAVDYSYEQY	TRBV7-2	TRBJ2-7
ASSKGTGTEAF	TRBV7-6	TRBJ1-1
ASSGPLRYGYGYT	TRBV7-8	TRBJ1-2
ASSLIGQGGWGTEAF	TRBV11-2	TRBJ1-1
ASSLQRGYGYT	TRBV28	TRBJ1-2
ASSEQAGAQETQY	TRBV2	TRBJ2-5
ASSNSGTGGSYGYT	TRBV7-9	TRBJ1-2
ASKLPRDRGNEQF	TRBV6-6	TRBJ2-1
ASSLGDRELGGYT	TRBV7-8	TRBJ1-2
ASSLRPGGWNEQF	TRBV28	TRBJ2-1
ASSTLQGWNTEAF	TRBV7-9	TRBJ1-1
SARDLSSGNTIY	TRBV20-1	TRBJ1-3
ASSPPDRGMVEQY	TRBV28	TRBJ2-7
ASSLDSGTNQPQH	TRBV12-3/TRBV12-4	TRBJ1-5
AGGTSPYEQY	TRBV7-9	TRBJ2-7
SARDYPRGMEETQY	TRBV20-1	TRBJ2-5
AISESAAEYGYT	TRBV10-3	TRBJ1-2